This passage covers 5 T cell receptor beta chains from one sample sequenced in a study of blood T cells in healthy people across ages. A J-beta primer mix and a sample-barcoded 5' primer were used in a second PCR of about 7 to 12 cycles. MiXCR was run by TCRdb on the 5' RACE reads, yielding one entry per CDR3 protein. The table includes approximately 490,000 distinct CDR3 sequences, approximately 25% detected once. The same data also went into a second study, on T cells of mothers and their children.

The specimen sequenced was blood. These receptor sequences come from a boy aged 5-17 years in good health.

The chain has TRBV2 and TRBJ2-7; 7 positions match TRBD2. Germline lookup yields CDR1 SNHLY and CDR2 FYNNEI. Trimming took 2 bases from V and 4 from J; bases not matched to a gene: 11. This CDR3 contains 16 residues. The CDR3 is CASSEPRSSGRYEQYF. The CDR3 DNA follows: TGTGCCAGCAGTGAACCGAGGTCTAGCGGCAGATACGAGCAGTACTTC.

The rearrangement uses TRBV29-1 and TRBJ2-7, with TRBD2 matching 7 bases. With V trimmed by 4 bases and J by 6 bases, 6 bases remained unmatched. The CDR3 spans 12 residues. The germline CDR1 and CDR2 sequences are SQVTM and ANQGSEA. The CDR3 nucleotides are TGCAGCGTTGGGGCGGGAGCGGCCGAGCAGTACTTC. Translation: CSVGAGAAEQYF.

This chain uses TRBV5-6 with TRBJ2-3; a weak D match, TRBD2 (5 bases). Between the trimmed V and J ends, which lost 0 bases and 2 bases, there was a span of 7 bases. CDR1 is SGHDT, CDR2 YYEEEE, per germline. The CDR3 runs to 14 residues. The CDR3 bases are TGTGCCAGCAGCTTGGGCGGGCACACAGATACGCAGTATTTT. Amino acid sequence: CASSLGGHTDTQYF.

This clonotype showed up just a few times. The V gene is TRBV5-1, the J gene TRBJ2-2, with D unresolved. In germline, CDR1 is SGHRS, CDR2 YFSETQ. This CDR3 has 16 residues. Trimming pared 3 bases from V and 0 bases from J, leaving 12 bases between. CDR3 bases: TGCGCCAGCAGCTCCCAAAAGACATCGAACACCGGGGAGCTGTTTTTT. Its protein product is CASSSQKTSNTGELFF.

J is TRBJ2-1 and V is TRBV5-5; TRBD2 matches at 14 bases. CDR1 is SGHKS and CDR2 is YYEKEE in the germline V gene (reference sequence). The junction had 8 bases not matched to a gene; V was cut back by 0 bases and J by 9 bases. There are 17 residues in the CDR3. CDR3 region: CASSLETSGGVRFEQFF. CDR3 bases: TGTGCCAGCAGCTTGGAGACTAGCGGGGGGGTTAGGTTTGAGCAGTTCTTC.